The sequence of this TCR beta chain was determined in a study of PD-1 blockade in classical Hodgkin lymphoma. Overall study findings and caveats: Prior to therapy, complete responders displayed diversity much like that of newly diagnosed patients. In CD4+ cells, TCR diversity went up significantly by C4D1, but in CD8+ cells it did not. In newly diagnosed patients, baseline TCR diversity was reportedly below that of healthy donors.

Clones were read by immunoSEQ multiplex PCR, and TCRdb kept only the in-frame ones, dropping some. The sample yields about 99,000 clones, 80% to 90% seen once. All patients experienced relapse after autologous stem cell transplantation, and brentuximab vedotin exposure was variable. Germline V gives CDR1 SQVTM, CDR2 ANQGSEA. V was shortened by 6 bases and J by 4 bases, with 12 bases between the two germline ends. This CDR3 region has 13 residues. Turning to this clone: What it binds is not known.

The TCR comes from a human donor with classical Hodgkin lymphoma. The chain couples TRBV29-1 to TRBJ1-4; D gene ambiguous. Sequencing used peripheral blood mononuclear cells (PBMCs), obtained before the second cycle of nivolumab. The chain's CDR3 is CSVPTSDNEKLFF. For the CDR3, the DNA is TGCAGCGTGCCGACAAGCGATAATGAAAAACTGTTTTTT. The full variable domain, its missing parts supplied by reference TRBV29-1 and TRBJ1-4, is SAVISQKPSRDICQRGTSLTIQCQVDSQVTMMFWYRQQPGQSLTLIATANQGSEATYESGFVIDKFPISRPNLTFSTLTVSNMSPEDSSIYLCSVPTSDNEKLFFGSGTQLSVL.